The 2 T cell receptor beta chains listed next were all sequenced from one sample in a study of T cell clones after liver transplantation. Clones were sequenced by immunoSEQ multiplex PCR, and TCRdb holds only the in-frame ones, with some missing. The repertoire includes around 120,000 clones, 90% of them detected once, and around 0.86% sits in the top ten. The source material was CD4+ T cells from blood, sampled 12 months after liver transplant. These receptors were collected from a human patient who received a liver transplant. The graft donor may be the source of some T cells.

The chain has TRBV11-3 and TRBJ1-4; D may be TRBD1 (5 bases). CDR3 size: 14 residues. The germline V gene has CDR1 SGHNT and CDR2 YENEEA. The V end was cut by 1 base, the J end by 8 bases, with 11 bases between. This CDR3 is CASSLGGADEKLFF. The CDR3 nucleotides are TGTGCCAGCAGCTTAGGGGGCGCGGACGAAAAACTGTTTTTT.

The CDR3 DNA is TGTGCCAGCAGCTTAGGAACAGGACTCTCTGGAAACACCATATATTTT. It encodes CASSLGTGLSGNTIYF. V is TRBV11-2 and J is TRBJ1-3; D might be TRBD1 (5 bases). V was clipped by 1 base and J by 0 bases, with 10 bases between them. CDR1 SGHAT and CDR2 FQNNGV come from the germline V gene. The CDR3 contains 16 residues.